This T cell receptor beta chain was profiled in a study of CD8+ T cells in alopecia areata (dated by TCRdb to 2017 to 2018). Regarding the study in general: Treated patients were enrolled in an open-label pilot trial of oral tofacitinib, 5 to 10 mg twice daily, for moderate-to-severe alopecia areata. Tofacitinib was administered for 6 to 18 months, and 6 months of follow-up off drug were then conducted to assess delayed response and recurrence. Scalp clonality was compared across normal scalp (n=4), patchy alopecia areata scalp (n=8), and alopecia totalis/universalis scalp (n=8). RNA was extracted with the PAXgene miRNA kit for fixed scalp, the miRNeasy kit for PBMCs, and the RNeasy kit for mouse skin. Human TCRbeta sequencing covered scalp tissue and sorted CD4+ and CD8+ peripheral blood T cells from patchy and totalis/universalis alopecia areata patients and healthy controls. Biopsies were taken from tofacitinib-treated patients at baseline and at 4 and 24 weeks of treatment, and a later scalp biopsy was taken in several of the tofacitinib-treated patients. Amplification of TCRbeta CDR3 regions was done by immunoSEQ multiplex PCR using 35 Vbeta forward primers and 13 Jbeta reverse primers. High-throughput TCRbeta sequencing was used to examine T cell clonal expansion in alopecia areata in both the C3H/HeJ mouse model and human patients.

A remark on this clone: Its antigen is still unknown. Base qualities are not provided; no much larger clone lies one nucleotide away.

The time point tag for this specimen amounts to: baseline before oral tofacitinib. From alopecia areata patients, peripheral blood was collected along with lesional scalp punch biopsies. PBMCs were separated by density centrifugation and stained for CD3, CD4 and CD8, after which CD4+ and CD8+ T cells were sorted on a FACSAria. From a lookup of the germline V gene, CDR1 and CDR2 are SQVTM and ANQGSEA. V is reduced by 4 bases and J by 4 bases, leaving a spacing of 16 bases between them. The CDR3 measures 14 amino acids from cysteine to phenylalanine. Here the CDR3 DNA is all that survives: 42 bases in frame from base 1. Broader findings and caveats from the paper: Shared TCR sequences between patients were less evident than in mice, which may be partly attributable to HLA diversity in the patient population. Higher clonality and more expanded CD8+ clones were observed in lesional scalp than in normal scalp, particularly in alopecia totalis/universalis, a finding suggestive of antigenic drive. Unlike mouse skin, where gammadelta T cells dominate, normal human skin contains resident alphabeta T cells that get sequenced too, which complicates analysis of the scalp TCR repertoire.

The library was produced with the immunoSEQ multiplex PCR assay. To provide template for TCR sequencing, every sample had RNA extracted and reverse transcribed into cDNA. First-strand cDNA was synthesized with SuperScript III using a 2:1 mix of oligo-dT and random hexamers. A synthetic immune receptor repertoire was used to measure amplification bias, and any remaining bias was corrected computationally. The authors' analysis ran thus. After raw reads were preprocessed to remove errors, the CDR3 was defined following IMGT conventions as running from the conserved cysteine to phenylalanine. Clonality was computed by normalizing Shannon entropy by log2 of the number of productive unique TCRs and subtracting the result from 1. Whether scalp clones were CD4 or CD8 was inferred by matching scalp TCRbeta sequences against CD4 and CD8 repertoires sorted from blood. Not all clones reach the TCRdb copy of this immuneACCESS table, which keeps in-frame sequences only. Checked studies attribute under half of the gap to unresolved V genes and leave the rest unexplained. For V, J and clone size, that table is used; D and trimming come from the DNA. Across this sample there are some 130,000 clones, with approximately 49% seen only once. In total, the top ten clones hold around 20% of the sample.

This TCR came from a human donor with alopecia areata. This chain joins TRBV29-1 to TRBJ2-5; 6 matching bases give a weak D call of TRBD1. This specimen consisted of CD8+ T cells sorted from blood, obtained at week 0. Here the CDR3 is given as CSVGTTGSRETQYF. The nucleotides read TGCAGCGTTGGAACGACAGGCAGTCGAGAGACCCAGTACTTC.